The 26 T cell receptor beta chains below all came from one sample that was sequenced in a study of shared clonotypes between healthy human individuals. Repertoires were generated with immunoSEQ multiplex PCR, while TCRdb's copy carries only in-frame clones and drops some. Altogether about 490,000 clones are present, 75% to 85% being singletons, with the ten largest covering 13%. Sequencing was performed on PBMCs. The origin of the receptors is a woman aged 40 to 50 in good health. Some clones in this sample may be carry-over from other donors' samples.

In the case of this clone: A far bigger clonotype differs at one base, so this is likely a read error. Within the sample, other DNA sequences also encode this same CDR3. The chain uses TRBV30 and TRBJ1-1; tentative D call: TRBD1 (6 bases). From germline, CDR1 is GTSNPN and CDR2 SVGIG (reference sequence). The length of the CDR3 is 12 residues. The CDR3 loop reads CAWSRQANEAFF. CDR3 coding DNA: TGCGCCTGGAGTAGACAGGCGAATGAAGCTTTCTTT.

The J gene is TRBJ1-4, the V gene TRBV6-1, with D possibly being TRBD1 (5 bases). Trimming took off 0 bases at V and 8 bases at J, with 16 bases between the two ends. Germline CDR1 MNHNS, CDR2 SASEGT. The CDR3 totals 16 residues. CDR3 coding DNA: TGTGCCAGCAGTGAAGCGCTGGGGGGTTTCGGGGAAAAACTGTTTTTT. Its protein is CASSEALGGFGEKLFF.

This clone is a singleton in its sample. V gene TRBV6-4 combines with J gene TRBJ2-1; D unresolved. Deletions cut 6 bases from V and 7 bases from J, with 13 bases between. The CDR3 spans 13 residues. Germline assignment: CDR1 MRHNA and CDR2 SNTAGT. The CDR3 region has the DNA TGTGCCAGCAGCCCGACAAGTGAAAATGAGCAGTTCTTC. Translated, it gives CASSPTSENEQFF.

The count of this clone is one. This chain links TRBV5-1 with TRBJ2-3, with 7 bases matching TRBD2. CDR1 and CDR2 (germline): SGHRS, YFSETQ. This CDR3 comprises 16 residues. V shed 0 bases, J shed 1 base, and the junction held 5 bases outside the gene matches. The CDR3 loop reads CASSLVTGGGTDTQYF. CDR3 DNA sequence: TGCGCCAGCAGCTTGGTAACGGGAGGCGGCACAGATACGCAGTATTTT.

V and J are TRBV2 and TRBJ2-1; weak D call: TRBD2 (6 bases). Germline CDR1 is SNHLY and CDR2 is FYNNEI. Trimming took off 6 bases at V and 10 bases at J, with 16 bases between the two ends. CDR3 length equals 13 residues. The CDR3 nucleotides read TGTGCCAGCAGCCTGACTAGGACATTGGAGCAGTTCTTC. This sequence encodes CASSLTRTLEQFF.

V gene TRBV5-1 combines with J gene TRBJ2-3, with TRBD1 matching 7 bases. CDR3 size: 13 residues. Germline loops: CDR1 SGHRS, CDR2 YFSETQ. V was pared by 1 base and J by 4 bases, with 0 bases of the junction left unmatched. The chain's CDR3 is CASSLQGADTQYF. The CDR3 bases are TGCGCCAGCAGCTTGCAGGGGGCAGATACGCAGTATTTT.

The J gene is TRBJ1-2, the V gene TRBV28; tentatively, D is TRBD1 (5 bases). Trimming shortened V by 4 bases and J by 3 bases, and 12 bases separated the two germline ends. Germline values: CDR1 MDHEN, CDR2 SYDVKM. CDR3 length: 14 residues. The CDR3 DNA follows: TGTGCCAGCAGTTCCGGGGGGTCGGACTATGGCTACACCTTC. Its translation: CASSSGGSDYGYTF.

V usage is TRBV7-9 and J usage is TRBJ2-5, with 10 bases that match TRBD2. Germline CDR1 is SEHNR and CDR2 is FQNEAQ (reference sequence). Trimming at V came to 5 bases and at J to 4 bases, leaving 10 bases not matched to a gene. The CDR3 has 16 amino acids. CDR3 bases: TGTGCCAGCAGCGCCGAATCGGCTAGCGGGAGAGAGACCCAGTACTTC. Its protein product is CASSAESASGRETQYF.

This sequence joins TRBV5-4 and TRBJ1-4; 7 nucleotides line up with TRBD1. The CDR3 loop spans 15 amino acids. V was clipped by 0 bases and J by 1 base; unmatched bases: 0. CDR1 is SGHNT and CDR2 is YYREEE in the germline V gene (reference sequence). The CDR3 DNA follows: TGTGCCAGCAGCTTGGACAGGGGAACTAATGAAAAACTGTTTTTT. It translates to CASSLDRGTNEKLFF. Supplemented by reference TRBV5-4 and TRBJ1-4, the full variable domain reads ETGVTQSPTHLIKTRGQQVTLRCSSQSGHNTVSWYQQALGQGPQFIFQYYREEENGRGNFPPRFSGLQFPNYSSELNVNALELDDSALYLCASSLDRGTNEKLFFGSGTQLSVL.

DNA of the CDR3: TGTGCCAGCAGTTTATCGCCAGCGGATACTACGAGGCAGTACTTC. Encoded protein: CASSLSPADTTRQYF. The chain joins TRBV27 to TRBJ2-7; possibly TRBD2 for D (5 bases). This CDR3 region has 15 residues. CDR1 and CDR2 (germline): MNHEY, SMNVEV (reference sequence). V dropped 0 bases and J dropped 9 bases, with 18 bases sitting between them.

This sequence joins TRBV5-4 and TRBJ2-4; D may be TRBD1 (6 bases). V was cut by 2 bases and J by 0 bases, with 12 bases left in between. CDR3 length equals 16 residues. CDR1 is SGHNT and CDR2 is YYREEE in the germline V gene (reference sequence). The CDR3 region is CASSFGARGAKNIQYF. CDR3 coding DNA: TGTGCCAGCAGCTTTGGTGCCAGGGGAGCCAAAAACATTCAGTACTTC. Full variable domain (missing parts from reference TRBV5-4 and TRBJ2-4): ETGVTQSPTHLIKTRGQQVTLRCSSQSGHNTVSWYQQALGQGPQFIFQYYREEENGRGNFPPRFSGLQFPNYSSELNVNALELDDSALYLCASSFGARGAKNIQYFGAGTRLSVL.

The gene calls are TRBV4-3 and TRBJ2-7; possibly TRBD2 for D (5 bases). Trimming cost V 1 base and J 2 bases, with 12 bases left between them. Germline V gene lookup returns CDR1 LGHNA and CDR2 YSLEER. This CDR3 contains 15 residues. CDR3 residues: CASSQAVDGAYEQYF. DNA of the CDR3: TGCGCCAGCAGCCAAGCGGTGGACGGGGCCTACGAGCAGTACTTC.

V usage is TRBV5-4 and J usage is TRBJ1-2, with D possibly TRBD1 on 5 matching bases. Trimming shortened V by 2 bases and J by 2 bases, and 13 bases separated the two germline ends. Germline assignment: CDR1 SGHNT and CDR2 YYREEE (reference sequence). This CDR3 contains 15 residues. For the CDR3, the DNA is TGTGCCAGCAGCTTCTTTGGGGGGTCAAACTATGGCTACACCTTC. It specifies CASSFFGGSNYGYTF.

The chain uses TRBV11-2 and TRBJ2-4, with D perhaps matching TRBD1 (5 bases). The CDR3 runs 17 residues. Germline assignment: CDR1 SGHAT and CDR2 FQNNGV. The V and J ends lost 4 bases and 2 bases respectively, with 18 bases between them. The CDR3 loop is CASSSRTLLYTKNIQYF. Here the CDR3 DNA reads TGTGCCAGCAGCTCCCGGACACTTTTGTATACCAAAAACATTCAGTACTTC.

The chain has TRBV4-2 and TRBJ1-5; 8 bases fit TRBD1. V was clipped by 4 bases and J by 5 bases; unmatched bases: 10. The CDR3 is 16 amino acids. Germline-derived CDR1 and CDR2 are LGHNA and YNFKEQ. In DNA form, the CDR3 reads TGTGCCAGCAGCCCGCAGGCAGGGGGCCAATATCAGCCCCAGCATTTT. Translated, it gives CASSPQAGGQYQPQHF.

The chain has TRBV27 and TRBJ2-7; 10 bases fit TRBD1. After removal of 6 bases from V and 6 bases from J, the junction contained 8 bases not matched to a gene. The germline CDR1 and CDR2 sequences are MNHEY and SMNVEV (reference sequence). This CDR3 is 14 amino acids long. CDR3 in DNA: TGTGCCAGCAGAACGGACAGGGGGTTTGGCGAGCAGTACTTC. It is translated as CASRTDRGFGEQYF.

A few counts support this clone. This chain uses TRBV10-2 with TRBJ2-5; 11 bases fit TRBD2. The CDR3 spans 19 residues. Per germline, CDR1 WSHSY and CDR2 SAAADI. V shed 2 bases, J shed 10 bases, and the junction held 21 bases outside the gene matches. The CDR3 DNA follows: TGCGCCAGCAGTGAGGGGCTAGCGGGGGGACGATGGTTTCAAGAGGTCCAGTACTTC. The encoded protein is CASSEGLAGGRWFQEVQYF.

This clone appeared a single time. This rearrangement joins TRBV5-1 to TRBJ1-5, with D uncertain. V was pared by 2 bases and J by 6 bases, with 9 bases between. This CDR3 spans 13 amino acids. Germline CDR1 reads SGHRS; CDR2 reads YFSETQ. CDR3 amino acids: CASSFSSGQPQHF. The CDR3 nucleotides are TGCGCCAGCAGCTTTTCTTCAGGTCAGCCCCAGCATTTT.

This clone was detected a few times. The CDR3 spells CASSLQGEAYNEQFF. CDR3 coding DNA: TGTGCCAGCAGTTTACAGGGTGAAGCCTACAATGAGCAGTTCTTC. This chain uses TRBV6-5 with TRBJ2-1, with D perhaps matching TRBD1 (6 bases). V lost 4 bases, J lost 2 bases, and 12 bases lay in between. CDR3 size: 15 residues. Germline CDR1 reads MNHEY; CDR2 reads SVGAGI.

The CDR3 sequence: CASSGAVAGRPPNTGELFF. The CDR3 nucleotides read TGCGCCAGCAGTGGAGCGGTAGCGGGAAGACCTCCGAACACCGGGGAGCTGTTTTTT. The chain employs TRBV10-2 and TRBJ2-2; 8 bases agree with TRBD2. The CDR3 covers 19 residues. Trimming at V came to 4 bases and at J to 0 bases, leaving 13 bases not matched to a gene. The germline CDR1 and CDR2 sequences are WSHSY and SAAADI.

This chain links TRBV30 with TRBJ1-2, with TRBD1 as a possible D gene (6 bases). This CDR3 has 12 residues. The V and J ends lost 3 bases and 8 bases respectively, with 13 bases between them. Germline values: CDR1 GTSNPN, CDR2 SVGIG (reference sequence). The CDR3 DNA follows: TGTGCCTGGAGCAGGGGATTCCGCGGCTACACCTTC. This translates into CAWSRGFRGYTF.

As concerns this clone: Other nucleotide sequences in the sample specify the same CDR3. The chain recombines TRBV18 with TRBJ1-5; D is uncertain. Germline-derived CDR1 and CDR2 are KGHSH and LQKENI. This CDR3 has 13 residues. V gave up 3 bases and J gave up 1 base, with 4 bases separating them. The DNA for the CDR3 is TGTGCCAGCTCACCCGGCAGCAATCAGCCCCAGCATTTT. Encoded protein: CASSPGSNQPQHF.

CDR3 in amino acids: CASSISGHGEETQYF. The CDR3, as DNA: TGTGCCAGCAGCATTAGCGGGCACGGGGAAGAGACCCAGTACTTC. This chain connects TRBV11-3 to TRBJ2-5, with 7 bases matching TRBD2. The CDR3 runs to 15 residues. CDR1 and CDR2 (germline): SGHNT, YENEEA. J gave up 3 bases and V 5 bases, and 9 bases lay outside the gene matches.

The rearrangement joins TRBV7-2 to TRBJ2-7; 12 bases line up with TRBD2. The CDR3 length is 15 residues. V was clipped by 2 bases and J by 2 bases; unmatched bases: 1. Germline CDR1 reads SGHTA; CDR2 reads FQGNSA. As DNA, the CDR3 is TGTGCCAGCAGCTTACGACTAGCGGGAGCCTACGAGCAGTACTTC. Amino acids: CASSLRLAGAYEQYF.

The CDR3, as DNA: TGTGCCAGCAGTTCGAGACCCGGGACATTTCAGTTCTTC. Amino acids: CASSSRPGTFQFF. The chain uses TRBV28 and TRBJ2-1; perhaps TRBD1 as D (6 bases). Trimming took 4 bases from V and 13 from J, leaving 17 bases between them. Germline values: CDR1 MDHEN, CDR2 SYDVKM. The CDR3 sequence is 13 residues long.

V usage is TRBV18 and J usage is TRBJ2-1; tentative D call: TRBD2 (5 bases). The germline gives CDR1 KGHSH, CDR2 LQKENI. V was clipped by 2 bases and J by 2 bases, with 7 bases between them. CDR3 size: 14 residues. The CDR3 loop reads CASSPTRTYNEQFF. CDR3 in DNA: TGTGCCAGCTCACCAACTAGGACCTACAATGAGCAGTTCTTC.